Each of the 10 T cell receptor beta chains below was sequenced from the same sample in a study of T cell repertoires in cytomegalovirus infection. MiXCR, applied by TCRdb to the reads, yields one record per CDR3 protein. The sample has about 740,000 distinct CDR3 sequences, approximately 34% seen once; the top ten hold under 3.5%. Sequencing was carried out using PBMCs. Every receptor here comes from a human donor in good health (CMV status not recorded). Some clones in this sample may be carry-over from other donors' samples.

A few counts support this clonotype. The rearrangement joins TRBV7-2 to TRBJ1-2; D remains unclear. This CDR3 has 14 amino acids. Germline V gene sequence: CDR1 SGHTA, CDR2 FQGNSA. V was pared by 1 base and J by 4 bases, with 10 bases between. CDR3 loop: CASSLGYGSYGYTF. The CDR3 region has the DNA TGTGCCAGCAGCTTAGGTTATGGGAGCTATGGCTACACCTTC.

This chain connects TRBV5-1 to TRBJ2-3, with 11 nucleotides matching TRBD1. V was pared by 4 bases and J by 4 bases, with 8 bases of the junction left unmatched. This CDR3 is 16 amino acids long. The germline CDR1 and CDR2 sequences are SGHRS and YFSETQ. The CDR3 sequence: CASSLTGTGGSDTQYF. In DNA form, the CDR3 reads TGCGCCAGCAGCCTGACCGGGACAGGGGGATCAGATACGCAGTATTTT. The full variable domain, completed using reference TRBV5-1 and TRBJ2-3, is KAGVTQTPRYLIKTRGQQVTLSCSPISGHRSVSWYQQTPGQGLQFLFEYFSETQRNKGNFPGRFSGRQFSNSRSEMNVSTLELGDSALYLCASSLTGTGGSDTQYFGPGTRLTVL.

The J gene is TRBJ2-3, the V gene TRBV6-2 or TRBV6-3, with a weak D call TRBD2 (6 bases). This CDR3 comprises 15 residues. With 5 bases removed from V and 0 bases from J, the gap between germline ends came to 12 bases. Germline V CDR1 and CDR2: MNHEY, SVGEGT. CDR3 amino acids: CASSTAGTSTDTQYF. The CDR3 region has the DNA TGTGCCAGCAGTACTGCCGGGACTAGCACAGATACGCAGTATTTT.

The chain joins TRBV28 to TRBJ2-7; D is unresolved. This CDR3 contains 12 residues. Trimming removed 8 bases at V and 7 bases at J, with 15 bases between. Germline CDR1 MDHEN, CDR2 SYDVKM. CDR3 sequence: CASPAASGEQYF. The CDR3 coding sequence is TGTGCCAGCCCTGCGGCCTCCGGGGAGCAGTACTTC.

In the case of this clonotype: A much larger clonotype is one base distant, so this may be a read error. The CDR3 coding sequence is TGTGCCAGCAGCTTAGAGGTAGTGGGGGGTCAGTTCTTC. Protein product: CASSLEVVGGQFF. The chain is built from TRBV11-2 and TRBJ2-1, with D tentatively TRBD2 (6 bases). This CDR3 is 13 amino acids long. Trimming left V 0 bases short and J 13 bases short, with 13 bases between. Germline CDR1 and CDR2: SGHAT and FQNNGV.

This clonotype was detected only a few times. The CDR3 bases are TGTGCCAGCAGTTTAGTGCCAGGGGAAAAACTGTTTTTT. Its translation: CASSLVPGEKLFF. The V call is TRBV12-3 or TRBV12-4, the J call TRBJ1-4; TRBD1 might be the D (5 bases). The V and J ends lost 1 base and 8 bases respectively, with 8 bases between them. The CDR3 spans 13 residues.

The V gene is TRBV19, the J gene TRBJ1-5; 11 bases fit TRBD1. The CDR3 spans 16 residues. The V and J ends lost 5 bases and 7 bases, in that order; junction bases with no gene match: 10. From germline, CDR1 is LNHDA and CDR2 SQIVND (reference sequence). In nucleotides, the CDR3 is TGTGCCAGTAGTCTCCTGGGACAGGGGGTGGGACAGCCCCAGCATTTT. Its protein is CASSLLGQGVGQPQHF. The full variable domain, completed using reference TRBV19 and TRBJ1-5, is DGGITQSPKYLFRKEGQNVTLSCEQNLNHDAMYWYRQDPGQGLRLIYYSQIVNDFQKGDIAEGYSVSREKKESFPLTVTSAQKNPTAFYLCASSLLGQGVGQPQHFGDGTRLSIL.

The chain joins TRBV11-2 to TRBJ2-5; D unresolved. V was trimmed by 2 bases and J by 5 bases, leaving 21 bases between them. The length of the CDR3 is 17 residues. Per germline, CDR1 SGHAT and CDR2 FQNNGV. In DNA, the CDR3 is TGTGCCAGCAGCTTATCGGCTCGTCCTCTAATTCGGGAGACCCAGTACTTC. Translation: CASSLSARPLIRETQYF.

This clonotype has just a few counts. This chain links TRBV24-1 with TRBJ2-1; 15 positions agree with TRBD2. V was clipped by 3 bases and J by 6 bases; unmatched bases: 11. CDR1 and CDR2 from the germline V gene are KGHDR and SFDVKD. The CDR3 totals 19 residues. CDR3 in DNA: TGTGCCACCAGTGATCGGACGGGACTAGCGGGAGGAGGACCCAATGAGCAGTTCTTC. Its protein product is CATSDRTGLAGGGPNEQFF.

The genes are TRBV7-4 and TRBJ2-2; 7 bases are a match to TRBD2. The CDR3 is made up of 16 amino acids. Germline V CDR1 and CDR2: SGHVT, SQSDAQ. V dropped 4 bases and J dropped 2; count of bases not matched to a gene: 7. The CDR3 loop is CASSSLALANTGELFF. CDR3 coding DNA: TGTGCCAGCAGCTCACTAGCGCTGGCAAACACCGGGGAGCTGTTTTTT.